The sequence of this T cell receptor (beta chain) was determined in a study of cytomegalovirus exposure and HLA in healthy donors. The germline V gene encodes CDR1 KGHSH and CDR2 LQKENI. Trimming took off 3 bases at V and 3 bases at J, with 15 bases between the two ends. There are 16 residues in the CDR3. A multiplex PCR was run with 60 Vbeta primers and 13 Jbeta primers. The repertoire was sequenced with immunoSEQ multiplex PCR; TCRdb's copy has only in-frame clones and lacks some. Of about 160,000 clones listed, roughly 80% are singletons. Study-level findings and limits: HLA-A and HLA-B allele assignments for most subjects were reportedly predicted accurately using TCR beta sequences.

This clone occurred a few times. Its antigen is undetermined. Input material: PBMCs. The sequence derives from a woman in her forties in good health and CMV-seronegative. The chain recombines TRBV18 with TRBJ2-1; TRBD1 might be the D (6 bases). The CDR3 nucleotides are TGTGCCAGCTCACCCTCGACAGGAGACTACTACAATGAGCAGTTCTTC. Its translation is CASSPSTGDYYNEQFF.